The 11 T cell receptor beta chains below come from one sample, sequenced in a study of CD8 T cells in Susac syndrome. Random hexamers were used to reverse transcribe the RNA input (roughly 0.5 to 1 ug). TCRdb reprocessed the immunoSEQ multiplex PCR reads via MiXCR and lists one record per CDR3 protein. The sample lists 150,000 to 250,000 distinct CDR3 sequences; about 95% were seen once. The source material was CD4+ T cells from PBMCs. The receptors here all came from a human donor with multiple sclerosis.

J is TRBJ2-5 and V is TRBV18, with D unresolved. The V and J ends lost 0 bases and 1 base respectively, with 9 bases between them. The CDR3 is 15 residues long. Looked up from germline, CDR1 is KGHSH and CDR2 is LQKENI. The CDR3 nucleotides read TGTGCCAGCTCACCACCGACTCAATCCCAAGAGACCCAGTACTTC. Protein: CASSPPTQSQETQYF.

The V gene is TRBV4-1, the J gene TRBJ2-2; 8 bases are a match to TRBD2. The ends lost 2 bases at V and 4 bases at J; junction bases unmatched: 0. Germline V gene lookup returns CDR1 MGHRA and CDR2 YSYEKL. The CDR3 has 14 amino acids. The CDR3 sequence is CASSQLAGTGELFF. Here the CDR3 DNA reads TGCGCCAGCAGCCAACTAGCGGGCACCGGGGAGCTGTTTTTT.

V usage is TRBV9 and J usage is TRBJ2-1; TRBD2 matches at 8 bases. The ends lost 0 bases at V and 8 bases at J; junction bases unmatched: 7. Per the germline V gene, CDR1 is SGDLS and CDR2 is YYNGEE. The CDR3 runs to 15 residues. DNA of the CDR3: TGTGCCAGCAGCGTAGACGGACTAGCAGGACATGAGCAGTTCTTC. It is translated as CASSVDGLAGHEQFF.

The count of this clonotype is one. The chain's CDR3 is CAWSAPPGFYEQYF. For the CDR3, the DNA is TGTGCCTGGAGTGCCCCACCAGGGTTCTACGAGCAGTACTTC. The V gene is TRBV30, the J gene TRBJ2-7, with D possibly matching TRBD1 (5 bases). V dropped 1 base and J dropped 3 bases, with 13 bases sitting between them. Germline lookup yields CDR1 GTSNPN and CDR2 SVGIG (reference sequence). The CDR3 extends over 14 amino acids.

The chain's CDR3 is CSAPDRAKLETQYF. The CDR3 region has the DNA TGCAGTGCACCCGACAGGGCGAAGTTAGAGACCCAGTACTTC. The rearrangement joins TRBV20-1 to TRBJ2-5; 7 bases map to TRBD1. Trimming took 6 bases from V and 4 from J; bases not matched to a gene: 11. Germline CDR1 is DFQATT and CDR2 is SNEGSKA (reference sequence). The CDR3 covers 14 residues.

The chain is built from TRBV3-1 and TRBJ2-1; no clear D gene. Looked up from germline, CDR1 is LGHDT and CDR2 is YNNKEL (reference sequence). The CDR3 spans 13 residues. Trimming pared 3 bases from V and 10 bases from J, leaving 13 bases between. CDR3 bases: TGTGCCAGCAGCCAGTTATGGGATTGGGAGCAGTTCTTC. It specifies CASSQLWDWEQFF.

The rearrangement uses TRBV20-1 and TRBJ2-1, with 10 bases lining up with TRBD1. CDR1 is DFQATT and CDR2 is SNEGSKA in the germline V gene (reference sequence). The CDR3 is made up of 15 amino acids. J was trimmed by 7 bases and V by 0 bases; bases with no gene match: 6. The DNA for the CDR3 is TGCAGTGCTAGAGATCGAGACAGGGGGCTTAATGAGCAGTTCTTC. Residues: CSARDRDRGLNEQFF.

This sequence joins TRBV27 and TRBJ2-1; 8 nucleotides align to TRBD1. Germline trimming cut 6 bases from V and 6 bases from J; bases unmatched to any gene: 7. The CDR3 has 14 amino acids. In germline, CDR1 is MNHEY, CDR2 SMNVEV (reference sequence). The CDR3 protein is CASRPDRGRNEQFF. Here the CDR3 DNA reads TGTGCCAGCAGGCCCGACAGGGGACGCAATGAGCAGTTCTTC.

The chain is built from TRBV25-1 and TRBJ2-5; D not certain. The germline gives CDR1 MGHDK, CDR2 SYGVNS. With 1 base removed from V and 1 base from J, the gap between germline ends came to 7 bases. The CDR3 runs to 14 residues. The CDR3, as DNA: TGTGCCAGCAGTGAATCGACTCTCCAAGAGACCCAGTACTTC. Translating gives CASSESTLQETQYF.

The rearrangement joins TRBV29-1 to TRBJ2-7; TRBD1 is a possible D gene (6 bases). Per the germline V gene, CDR1 is SQVTM and CDR2 is ANQGSEA. Trimming took off 7 bases at V and 5 bases at J, with 15 bases between the two ends. The CDR3 covers 12 residues. CDR3 in DNA: TGCAGCGGGCGCCAACAGGGCGACGAGCAGTACTTC. Its translation: CSGRQQGDEQYF.

The chain couples TRBV12-3 or TRBV12-4 to TRBJ2-1; D call uncertain. CDR3 length equals 15 residues. The V end lost 6 bases, the J end lost 0 bases, and 12 bases lay between the germline ends. CDR3 coding DNA: TGTGCCAGCAGCCAGGAGCCGAGCTCCTACAATGAGCAGTTCTTC. It codes for CASSQEPSSYNEQFF.